The 5 T cell receptor beta chains listed next were all sequenced from one sample in a study of blood T cell repertoires in COVID-19. Assay: immunoSEQ multiplex PCR; the TCRdb copy retains only in-frame clones and omits some. The data contain fewer than 300,000 clones, around 85% of them singletons. Sequencing was performed on peripheral blood. These receptors were obtained from a man over 45 with active or convalescent COVID-19.

V and J are TRBV28 and TRBJ1-1; 9 bases match TRBD1. The CDR3 consists of 13 residues. The germline CDR1 and CDR2 sequences are MDHEN and SYDVKM. Losses at the gene ends were 5 bases for V and 5 bases for J; bases not matched to a gene: 3. The CDR3 here is CASSTTGGTEAFF. The CDR3 DNA is TGTGCCAGCAGTACGACAGGGGGTACTGAAGCTTTCTTT.

The chain uses TRBV4-1 and TRBJ2-1; a weak D match, TRBD2 (5 bases). This CDR3 is 16 amino acids long. Germline lookup yields CDR1 MGHRA and CDR2 YSYEKL. V lost 3 bases and J lost 8, with 20 bases in between. CDR3 nucleotides: TGCGCCAGCAGCCATCAGGACTTGGTTCAGTACCATGAGCAGTTCTTC. As protein: CASSHQDLVQYHEQFF.

The genes are TRBV28 and TRBJ2-1, with 10 bases matching TRBD1. The CDR3 is 15 amino acids. The germline V gene encodes CDR1 MDHEN and CDR2 SYDVKM. V dropped 5 bases and J dropped 3; count of bases not matched to a gene: 4. The CDR3 is CASSEDRGGYNEQFF. Here the CDR3 DNA reads TGTGCCAGCAGTGAGGACAGGGGGGGCTACAATGAGCAGTTCTTC.

The chain employs TRBV2 and TRBJ1-5; D gene ambiguous. V was shortened by 5 bases and J by 7 bases, with 15 bases between the two germline ends. Germline V gene sequence: CDR1 SNHLY, CDR2 FYNNEI. This CDR3 spans 14 amino acids. The CDR3 here is CASSRIQVSQPQHF. The CDR3 DNA reads TGTGCCAGCAGTAGAATTCAGGTCTCCCAGCCCCAGCATTTT.

The rearrangement joins TRBV5-4 to TRBJ2-5, with 7 bases lining up with TRBD1. Trimming at V came to 3 bases and at J to 3 bases, leaving 5 bases not matched to a gene. Looked up from germline, CDR1 is SGHNT and CDR2 is YYREEE (reference sequence). CDR3 length equals 14 residues. The CDR3 spells CASSYPGQEETQYF. For the CDR3, the DNA is TGTGCCAGCAGCTACCCCGGACAGGAAGAGACCCAGTACTTC.